These T cell receptor beta chains were read from a single sample in a study of blood T cell repertoires in COVID-19. Profiled with immunoSEQ multiplex PCR; TCRdb holds only in-frame clones, not every one. The sample consists of 250,000 or so clones, roughly nine tenths of them appearing once. What was sequenced was peripheral blood. The source is a man aged 35 to 55 with active or convalescent COVID-19. Each CDR3 is given with its conserved first and last residue. A row's size may be missing; if present it is once, few, many or a size class.

cdr3_aa	v_call	clone_size	j_call
CSVVSVVISGANVLTF	TRBV29-1	NA	TRBJ2-6
CASSVGMQGGHQISTDTQYF	TRBV9	NA	TRBJ2-3
CASGPGDRTTEAFF	TRBV5-1	NA	TRBJ1-1
CASSYPGQVAYEQYF	TRBV5-1	NA	TRBJ2-7
CASSFRLAGINEQFF	TRBV27	NA	TRBJ2-1
CASPYGGEGLPGNGANVLTF	TRBV11-3	NA	TRBJ2-6
CASQAGQDYGYTF	TRBV28	NA	TRBJ1-2
CSVETEGWYGYTF	TRBV29-1	NA	TRBJ1-2
CASSRTGGVDQPQHF	TRBV7-8	NA	TRBJ1-5
CASSLDREGQKLFF	TRBV5-1	NA	TRBJ1-4
CASSPGGGQETQYF	TRBV7-3	NA	TRBJ2-5
CASSPRGTMNTEAFF	TRBV2	NA	TRBJ1-1
CASRAGQVDGYTF	TRBV19	NA	TRBJ1-2
CASTGWSSGNEQFF	TRBV19	NA	TRBJ2-1
CASSLVQSTGELFF	TRBV11-2	NA	TRBJ2-2
CASRQNNSPLHF	TRBV2	NA	TRBJ1-6
CASSSGAGNTIYF	TRBV7-6	NA	TRBJ1-3
CASSPLTGSYEQYF	TRBV18	NA	TRBJ2-7
CAGREINSPLHF	TRBV30	few	TRBJ1-6
CASSNRDENTEAFF	TRBV18	NA	TRBJ1-1
CASSRGIGTEAFF	TRBV27	NA	TRBJ1-1
CASSVNLCRQGDCQPQHF	TRBV6-1	NA	TRBJ1-5
CASSEALAYGYTF	TRBV6-1	NA	TRBJ1-2
CASSWGLGGQETQYF	TRBV5-1	NA	TRBJ2-5
CASSDRQGSYEQYF	TRBV2	NA	TRBJ2-7
CARGSGSQDTQYF	TRBV2	NA	TRBJ2-3
CASSQGDSSNQPQHF	TRBV4-1	NA	TRBJ1-5
CASSLTEHEKLFF	TRBV12-3/TRBV12-4	NA	TRBJ1-4
CAGRDRGPEAFF	TRBV2	NA	TRBJ1-1
CASSPEREAFF	TRBV6-5	NA	TRBJ1-1
CASSDSLAGEVAEQFF	TRBV6-4	NA	TRBJ2-1
CASSLGWGPGDEQFF	TRBV27	NA	TRBJ2-1
CASKPSGLQETQYF	TRBV6-5	NA	TRBJ2-5
CASSYSERANEKLFF	TRBV6-5	once	TRBJ1-4
CASNGGLAESEQYF	TRBV9	NA	TRBJ2-7
CASTLSSTDTQYF	TRBV28	NA	TRBJ2-3
CASSLDRVPGNTIYF	TRBV11-3	NA	TRBJ1-3
CASSVLAGGLDTQYF	TRBV9	NA	TRBJ2-3
CASSIGTGGYGYTF	TRBV19	NA	TRBJ1-2
CASIQGGANEKLFF	TRBV28	NA	TRBJ1-4
CAGTSSTDTQYF	TRBV30	NA	TRBJ2-3
CASSLDGSYNEQFF	TRBV7-9	NA	TRBJ2-1
CASTGLAADTQYF	TRBV28	NA	TRBJ2-3
CASRVLDGNTIYF	TRBV19	NA	TRBJ1-3
CASSRLAGETMPGELFF	TRBV19	NA	TRBJ2-2
CSGRGQGIRDTEAFF	TRBV29-1	NA	TRBJ1-1
CASSSRQNEKLFF	TRBV7-6	NA	TRBJ1-4
CASSPGGGIGNTIYF	TRBV5-1	many	TRBJ1-3
CASSDRTGTGELFF	TRBV6-4	NA	TRBJ2-2
CASSLSTGGVDYGYTF	TRBV18	NA	TRBJ1-2
CASTDGTRQVGGSPLHF	TRBV19	once	TRBJ1-6